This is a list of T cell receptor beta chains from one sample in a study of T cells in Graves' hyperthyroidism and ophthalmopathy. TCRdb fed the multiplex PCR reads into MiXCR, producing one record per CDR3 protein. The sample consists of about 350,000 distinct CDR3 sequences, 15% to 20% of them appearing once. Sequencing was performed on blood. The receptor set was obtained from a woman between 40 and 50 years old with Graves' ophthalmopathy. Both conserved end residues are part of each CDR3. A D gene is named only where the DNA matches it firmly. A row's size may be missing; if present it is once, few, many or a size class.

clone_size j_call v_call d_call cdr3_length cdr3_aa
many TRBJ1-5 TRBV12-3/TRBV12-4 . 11 CASRSQGSQHF
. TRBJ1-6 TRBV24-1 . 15 CATQNRGGDNSPLHF
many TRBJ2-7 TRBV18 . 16 CASSPSGLGALGEQYF
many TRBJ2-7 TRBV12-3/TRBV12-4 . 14 CASTTSGFSYEQYF
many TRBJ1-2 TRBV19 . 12 CASRALNYGYTF
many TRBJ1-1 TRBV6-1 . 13 CASGRGAGTEAFF
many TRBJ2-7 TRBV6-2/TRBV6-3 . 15 CASRSPTGGAYEQYF
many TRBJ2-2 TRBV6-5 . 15 CASSYAPENTGELFF
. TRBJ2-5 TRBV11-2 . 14 CASSPGQIQETQYF
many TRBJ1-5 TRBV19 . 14 CASSSVGSNQPQHF
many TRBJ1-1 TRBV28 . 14 CASSFPGTGREAFF
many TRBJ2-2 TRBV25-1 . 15 CASSADSSDTGELFF
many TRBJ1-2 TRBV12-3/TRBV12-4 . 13 CASSSAANYGYTF
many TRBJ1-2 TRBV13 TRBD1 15 CASSPRTGENYGYTF
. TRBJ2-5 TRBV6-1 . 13 CASSSSAAWTQYF
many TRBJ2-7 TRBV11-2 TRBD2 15 CASSPGLAPTYEQYF
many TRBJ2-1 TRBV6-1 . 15 CASSSSTSSYNEQFF
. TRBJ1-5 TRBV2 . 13 CASRGEYNQPQHF
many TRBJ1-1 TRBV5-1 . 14 CASSSTSGNTEAFF
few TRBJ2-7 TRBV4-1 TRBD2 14 CASSHPGLVYEQYF
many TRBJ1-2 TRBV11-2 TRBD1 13 CASSSRQGFGYTF
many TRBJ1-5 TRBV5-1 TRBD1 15 CASSWTGGADQPQHF
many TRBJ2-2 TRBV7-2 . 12 CASSYPGGELFF
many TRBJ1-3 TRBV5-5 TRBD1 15 CASSLAGDRGNTIYF
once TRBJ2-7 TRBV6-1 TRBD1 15 CASSDPGQGPYEQYF
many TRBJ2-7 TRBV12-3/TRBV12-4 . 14 CASRRGGSAYEQYF
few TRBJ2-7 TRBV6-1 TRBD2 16 CASKQQAGGPLREQYF
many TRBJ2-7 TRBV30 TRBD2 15 CAWSRAASGSYEQYF
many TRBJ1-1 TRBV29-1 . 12 CSGRDYGTEAFF
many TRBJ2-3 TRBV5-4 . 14 CASSLASSTDTQYF
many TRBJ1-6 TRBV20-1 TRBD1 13 CSVGGGEESPLHF
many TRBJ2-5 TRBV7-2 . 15 CASSLDGNRAETQYF
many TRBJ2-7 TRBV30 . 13 CAWGRGGGYEQYF
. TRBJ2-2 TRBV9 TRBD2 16 CARLSSGQVGSGELFF
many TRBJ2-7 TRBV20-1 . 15 CSAPPQGGVIDEQYF
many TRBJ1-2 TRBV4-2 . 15 CASSQDIETAGGYTF
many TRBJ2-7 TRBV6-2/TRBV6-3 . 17 CASSYSIEGSPSYEQYF
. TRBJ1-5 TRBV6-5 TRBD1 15 CASSFGQGRGQPQHF
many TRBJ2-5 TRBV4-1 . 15 CASSQDDTQQETQYF